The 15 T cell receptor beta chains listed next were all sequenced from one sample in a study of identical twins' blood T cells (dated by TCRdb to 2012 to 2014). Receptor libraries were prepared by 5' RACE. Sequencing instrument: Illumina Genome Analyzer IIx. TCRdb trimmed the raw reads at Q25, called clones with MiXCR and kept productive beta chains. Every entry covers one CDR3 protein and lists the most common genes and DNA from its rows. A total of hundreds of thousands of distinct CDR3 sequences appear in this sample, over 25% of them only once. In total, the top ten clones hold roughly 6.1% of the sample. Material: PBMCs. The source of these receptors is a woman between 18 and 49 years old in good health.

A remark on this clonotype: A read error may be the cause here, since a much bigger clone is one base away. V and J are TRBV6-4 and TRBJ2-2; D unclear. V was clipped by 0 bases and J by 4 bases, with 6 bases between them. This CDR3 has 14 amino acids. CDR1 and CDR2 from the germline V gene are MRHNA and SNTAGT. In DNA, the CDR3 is TGTGCCAGCAGTGACTCTGCACGCACCGGGGAGCTGTTTTTT. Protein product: CASSDSARTGELFF.

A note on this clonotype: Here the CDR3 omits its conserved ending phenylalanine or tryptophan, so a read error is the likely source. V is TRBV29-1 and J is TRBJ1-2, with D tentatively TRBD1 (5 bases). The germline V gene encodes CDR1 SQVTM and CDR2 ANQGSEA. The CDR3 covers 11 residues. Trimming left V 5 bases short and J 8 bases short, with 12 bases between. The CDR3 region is CSVYPGSGYTV. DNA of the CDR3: TGCAGCGTTTATCCAGGGTCGGGCTACACCGTC.

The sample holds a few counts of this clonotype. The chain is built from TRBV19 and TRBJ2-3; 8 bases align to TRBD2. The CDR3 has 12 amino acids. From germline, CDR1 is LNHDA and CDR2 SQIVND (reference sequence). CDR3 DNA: TGTGCTTCGGGGGGGCCGGTGGATACGCAGTATTTT. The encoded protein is CASGGPVDTQYF. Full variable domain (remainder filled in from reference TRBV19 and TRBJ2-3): DGGITQSPKYLFRKEGQNVTLSCEQNLNHDAMYWYRQDPGQGLRLIYYSQIVNDFQKGDIAEGYSVSREKKESFPLTVTSAQKNPTAFYLCASGGPVDTQYFGPGTRLTVL.

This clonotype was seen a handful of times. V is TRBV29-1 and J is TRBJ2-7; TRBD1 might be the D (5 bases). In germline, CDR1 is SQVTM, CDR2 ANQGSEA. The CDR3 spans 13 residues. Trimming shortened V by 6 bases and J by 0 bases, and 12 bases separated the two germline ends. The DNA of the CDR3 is TGCAGCGTCGTTGACAGTAACTCCTACGAGCAGTACTTC. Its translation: CSVVDSNSYEQYF.

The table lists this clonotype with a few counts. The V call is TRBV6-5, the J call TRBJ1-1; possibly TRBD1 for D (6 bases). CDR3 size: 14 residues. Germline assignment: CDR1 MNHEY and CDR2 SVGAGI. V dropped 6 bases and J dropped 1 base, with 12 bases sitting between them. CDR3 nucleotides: TGTGCCAGCAGCCGACCGGGACAGAACACTGAAGCTTTCTTT. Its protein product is CASSRPGQNTEAFF.

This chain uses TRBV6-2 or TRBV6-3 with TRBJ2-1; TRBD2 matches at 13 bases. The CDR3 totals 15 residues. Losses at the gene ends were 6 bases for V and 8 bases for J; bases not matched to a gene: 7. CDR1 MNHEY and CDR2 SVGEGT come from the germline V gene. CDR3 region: CASSSGTSGNDEQFF. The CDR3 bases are TGTGCCAGCAGCTCCGGGACTAGCGGGAACGATGAGCAGTTCTTC.

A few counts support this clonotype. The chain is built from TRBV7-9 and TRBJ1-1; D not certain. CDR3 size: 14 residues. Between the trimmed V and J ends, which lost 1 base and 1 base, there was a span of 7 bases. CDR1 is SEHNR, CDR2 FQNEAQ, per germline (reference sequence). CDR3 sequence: CASSLVSENTEAFF. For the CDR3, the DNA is TGTGCCAGCAGCTTAGTATCCGAGAACACTGAAGCTTTCTTT. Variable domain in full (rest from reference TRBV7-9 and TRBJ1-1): DTGVSQNPRHKITKRGQNVTFRCDPISEHNRLYWYRQTLGQGPEFLTYFQNEAQLEKSRLLSDRFSAERPKGSFSTLEIQRTEQGDSAMYLCASSLVSENTEAFFGQGTRLTVV.

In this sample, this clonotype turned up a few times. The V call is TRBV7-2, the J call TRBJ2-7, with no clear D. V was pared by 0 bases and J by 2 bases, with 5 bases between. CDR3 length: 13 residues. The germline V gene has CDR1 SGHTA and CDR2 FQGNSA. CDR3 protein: CASSLATPYEQYF. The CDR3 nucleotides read TGTGCCAGCAGCTTAGCGACTCCCTACGAGCAGTACTTC.

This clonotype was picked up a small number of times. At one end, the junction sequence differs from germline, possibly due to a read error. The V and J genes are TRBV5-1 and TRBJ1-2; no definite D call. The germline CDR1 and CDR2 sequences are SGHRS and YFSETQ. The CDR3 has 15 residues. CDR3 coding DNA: TGCGCCAGCAGCTTGGGAACAGCCGCTAACTATGACTACACCTTC. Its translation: CASSLGTAANYDYTF.

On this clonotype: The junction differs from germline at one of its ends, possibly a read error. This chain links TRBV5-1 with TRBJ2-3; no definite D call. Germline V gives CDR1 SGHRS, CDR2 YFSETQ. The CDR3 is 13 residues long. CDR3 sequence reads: CANSSRLLDTQYF. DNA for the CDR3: TGCGCCAACAGCTCGCGCTTATTGGATACGCAGTATTTT.

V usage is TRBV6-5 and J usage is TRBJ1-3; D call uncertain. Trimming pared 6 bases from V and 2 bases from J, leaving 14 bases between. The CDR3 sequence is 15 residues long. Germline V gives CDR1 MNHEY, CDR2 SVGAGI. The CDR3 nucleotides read TGTGCCAGCAGCTCCCTTGGCGGTCCTGGAAACACCATATATTTT. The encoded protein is CASSSLGGPGNTIYF.

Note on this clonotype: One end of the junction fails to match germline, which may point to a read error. Written as DNA, the CDR3 is TGTGCCAGCGGTTATAGGAGTCCATCGGACCAGCCCCAGCATTTT. This sequence encodes CASGYRSPSDQPQHF. This chain joins TRBV6-5 and TRBJ1-5; no clear D. Germline values: CDR1 MNHEY, CDR2 SVGAGI. The CDR3 covers 15 residues.

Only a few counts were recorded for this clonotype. Here the CDR3 reads CASSLGGLKNIQYF. Written as DNA, the CDR3 is TGTGCCAGCAGTTTAGGAGGCCTCAAAAACATTCAGTACTTC. The rearrangement joins TRBV12-3 or TRBV12-4 to TRBJ2-4; unclear D gene. The CDR3 is 14 residues long. V gave up 1 base and J gave up 3 bases, with 7 bases separating them.

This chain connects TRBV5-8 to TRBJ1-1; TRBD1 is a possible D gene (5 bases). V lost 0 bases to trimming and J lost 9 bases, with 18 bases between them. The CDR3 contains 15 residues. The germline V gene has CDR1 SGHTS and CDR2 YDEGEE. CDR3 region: CASSLALGELVKAFF. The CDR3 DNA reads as TGTGCCAGCAGCTTGGCCCTAGGGGAATTGGTTAAAGCTTTCTTT.

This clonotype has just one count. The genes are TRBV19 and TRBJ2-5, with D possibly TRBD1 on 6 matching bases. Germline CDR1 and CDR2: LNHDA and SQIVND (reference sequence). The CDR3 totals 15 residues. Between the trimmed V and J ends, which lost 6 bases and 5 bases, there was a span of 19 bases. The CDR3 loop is CASRLRTETRETQYF. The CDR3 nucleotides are TGTGCCAGTAGGCTCCGGACAGAGACCAGGGAGACCCAGTACTTC.